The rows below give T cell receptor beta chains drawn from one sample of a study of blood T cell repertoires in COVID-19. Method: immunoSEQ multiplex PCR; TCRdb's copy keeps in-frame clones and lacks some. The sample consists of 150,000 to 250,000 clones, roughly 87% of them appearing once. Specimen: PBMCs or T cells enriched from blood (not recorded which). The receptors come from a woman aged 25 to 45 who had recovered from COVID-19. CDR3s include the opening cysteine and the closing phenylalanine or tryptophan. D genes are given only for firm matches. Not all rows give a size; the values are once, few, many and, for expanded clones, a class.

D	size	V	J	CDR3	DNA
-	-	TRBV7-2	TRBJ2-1	CTSSLALQGGEQFF	TGTACCAGCAGCTTAGCGCTTCAGGGGGGAGAGCAGTTCTTC
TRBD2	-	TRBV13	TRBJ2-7	CASSLTSGGYEQYF	TGTGCCAGCAGCTTAACTAGCGGGGGTTACGAGCAGTACTTC
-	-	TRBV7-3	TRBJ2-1	CASSLTGGFSYNEQFF	TGTGCCAGCAGCTTGACGGGCGGGTTCTCCTACAATGAGCAGTTCTTC
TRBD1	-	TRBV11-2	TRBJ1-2	CASSLDRATGDYGYTF	TGTGCCAGCAGCTTAGATAGGGCCACAGGGGACTATGGCTACACCTTC
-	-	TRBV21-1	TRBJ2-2	CASGRRGGPGELFF	TGTGCCAGCGGAAGGCGGGGGGGCCCCGGGGAGCTGTTTTTT
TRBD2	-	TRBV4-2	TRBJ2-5	CASSQAGTTKETQYF	TGTGCCAGCAGCCAAGCCGGGACTACTAAAGAGACCCAGTACTTC
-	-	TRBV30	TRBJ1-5	CAWSVQGGQPQHF	TGTGCCTGGAGTGTACAGGGCGGACAGCCCCAGCATTTT
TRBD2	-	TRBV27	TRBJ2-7	CASSSRLAGEFSDEQYF	TGTGCCAGCAGTTCCAGACTAGCGGGAGAGTTTAGTGACGAGCAGTACTTC
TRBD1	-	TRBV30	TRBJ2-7	CAWDRDDTYEQYF	TGTGCCTGGGACAGGGACGATACCTACGAGCAGTACTTC
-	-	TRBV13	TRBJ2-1	CASSSPGEDNNNEQFF	TGTGCCAGCAGCTCCCCGGGCGAGGACAACAACAATGAGCAGTTCTTC
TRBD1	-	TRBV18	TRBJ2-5	CASSPLTGGEETQYF	TGTGCCAGCTCACCTTTGACAGGGGGCGAAGAGACCCAGTACTTC
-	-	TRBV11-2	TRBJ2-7	CASSLVGGASYEQYF	TGTGCCAGCAGCTTAGTGGGGGGAGCTTCCTACGAGCAGTACTTC
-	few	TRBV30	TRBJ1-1	CAWTRTRSGEAFF	TGTGCCTGGACGAGAACTAGGTCAGGTGAAGCTTTCTTT
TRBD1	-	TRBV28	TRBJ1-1	CASSVPNRGSTEAFF	TGTGCCAGCAGTGTCCCCAACAGGGGTTCCACTGAAGCTTTCTTT
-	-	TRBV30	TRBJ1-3	CAWSGTASGNTIYF	TGTGCCTGGAGTGGGACAGCCTCTGGAAACACCATATATTTT
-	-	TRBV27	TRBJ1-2	CASSPTGTLGGYTF	TGTGCCAGCAGTCCGACCGGGACACTGGGAGGCTACACCTTC